The 20 T cell receptor beta chains in this list originate from one sample, sequenced in a study of T cell responses to AZD1222 COVID-19 vaccine. Method: immunoSEQ multiplex PCR; TCRdb's copy keeps in-frame clones and lacks some. The sample shows some 170,000 clones, 70% to 90% of them seen only once. Here the sequenced sample was peripheral blood, taken on day 0 of AZD1222 vaccination. The receptors shown here come from an adult in good health.

The rearrangement links TRBV7-6 to TRBJ1-1, with D maybe TRBD1 (6 bases). This CDR3 spans 13 amino acids. V lost 5 bases and J 10 bases, leaving 17 bases between the germline ends. CDR1 SGHVS and CDR2 FNYEAQ come from the germline V gene. CDR3 DNA sequence: TGTGCCAGCAGCCCCGGGACACTCCTTGGAGCTTTCTTT. Encoded protein: CASSPGTLLGAFF.

J is TRBJ2-2 and V is TRBV6-5; maybe TRBD2 (6 bases). Germline CDR1 reads MNHEY; CDR2 reads SVGAGI. The CDR3 is made up of 16 amino acids. Trimming cost V 2 bases and J 1 base, with 11 bases left between them. The CDR3 spells CASSYQVAVNTGELFF. The CDR3 nucleotides are TGTGCCAGCAGTTACCAGGTAGCGGTGAACACCGGGGAGCTGTTTTTT.

J is TRBJ2-2 and V is TRBV28; tentative D call: TRBD2 (6 bases). The V gene lost 8 bases and the J gene lost 4 bases, with 17 bases spanning the gap. Germline V lookup: CDR1 MDHEN, CDR2 SYDVKM. There are 15 residues in the CDR3. DNA for the CDR3: TGTGCCAGCGAGTTGCCCCGGGGGAGCACCGGGGAGCTGTTTTTT. Protein sequence: CASELPRGSTGELFF. Full variable domain (missing parts from reference TRBV28 and TRBJ2-2): DVKVTQSSRYLVKRTGEKVFLECVQDMDHENMFWYRQDPGLGLRLIYFSYDVKMKEKGDIPEGYSVSREKKERFSLILESASTNQTSMYLCASELPRGSTGELFFGEGSRLTVL.

The V call is TRBV7-2, the J call TRBJ1-1; D unresolved. V was cut by 4 bases and J by 7 bases, with 16 bases left in between. Germline V gene sequence: CDR1 SGHTA, CDR2 FQGNSA. This CDR3 contains 14 residues. The CDR3 sequence is CASSSSQGRREAFF. Written as DNA, the CDR3 is TGTGCCAGCAGCTCCTCGCAAGGACGGCGTGAAGCTTTCTTT.

V gene TRBV5-8 combines with J gene TRBJ2-1, with TRBD1 matching 7 bases. V trimming: 4 bases; J trimming: 6 bases; junction bases outside the gene matches: 13. The length of the CDR3 is 16 residues. Germline V gene data show CDR1 as SGHTS and CDR2 as YDEGEE. The CDR3 reads CASSTRRTGRVNEQFF. The CDR3 bases are TGTGCCAGCAGCACCCGAAGGACAGGAAGGGTCAATGAGCAGTTCTTC. Filled out from reference TRBV5-8 and TRBJ2-1, the complete variable domain reads EAGVTQSPTHLIKTRGQQATLRCSPISGHTSVYWYQQALGLGLQFLLWYDEGEERNRGNFPPRFSGRQFPNYSSELNVNALELEDSALYLCASSTRRTGRVNEQFFGPGTRLTVL.

In its sample, this clone was seen a few times. The gene calls are TRBV29-1 and TRBJ1-6; no definite D call. CDR3 length: 13 amino acids. With 6 bases removed from V and 7 bases from J, the gap between germline ends came to 13 bases. Germline CDR1 is SQVTM and CDR2 is ANQGSEA. For the CDR3, the DNA is TGCAGCGTCCAAGAGACGGGGAATTCACCCCTCCACTTT. It is translated as CSVQETGNSPLHF. The variable domain in full, with the rest retrieved from reference TRBV29-1 and TRBJ1-6, is SAVISQKPSRDICQRGTSLTIQCQVDSQVTMMFWYRQQPGQSLTLIATANQGSEATYESGFVIDKFPISRPNLTFSTLTVSNMSPEDSSIYLCSVQETGNSPLHFGNGTRLTVT.

The rearrangement uses TRBV5-4 and TRBJ2-1; D gene unclear. Trimming removed 0 bases from V and 5 bases from J, with 12 bases in between. CDR1 is SGHNT, CDR2 YYREEE, per germline (reference sequence). The CDR3 sequence is 15 residues long. CDR3 region: CASSLVGSLNNEQFF. In DNA form, the CDR3 reads TGTGCCAGCAGCTTGGTGGGCAGTCTGAACAATGAGCAGTTCTTC.

This clone was seen more than once but under ten times. The rearrangement joins TRBV28 to TRBJ1-1; weak D call: TRBD1 (5 bases). Germline CDR1 reads MDHEN; CDR2 reads SYDVKM. The CDR3 has 13 residues. V lost 6 bases to trimming and J lost 8 bases, with 16 bases between them. As DNA, the CDR3 is TGTGCCAGCAGGCCCCCGGGACGGCGGGAAGCTTTCTTT. Its protein product is CASRPPGRREAFF.

CDR3 protein: CASSYPRGTNIPEQYF. The CDR3 coding sequence is TGTGCCAGCAGCTACCCCCGTGGGACAAATATCCCCGAGCAGTACTTC. V gene TRBV7-9 combines with J gene TRBJ2-7; the D gene is possibly TRBD1 (6 bases). V was shortened by 4 bases and J by 6 bases, with 22 bases between the two germline ends. The CDR3 has 16 residues. The germline V gene encodes CDR1 SEHNR and CDR2 FQNEAQ (reference sequence).

V is TRBV4-2 and J is TRBJ1-5, with a weak D call TRBD1 (5 bases). This CDR3 has 16 residues. Trimming cost V 2 bases and J 4 bases, with 15 bases left between them. CDR1 LGHNA and CDR2 YNFKEQ come from the germline V gene. CDR3 loop: CASSQLAGTENQPQHF. The CDR3 coding sequence is TGTGCCAGCAGCCAACTAGCCGGGACGGAGAATCAGCCCCAGCATTTT.

The sample holds one count of this clone. The rearrangement joins TRBV5-6 to TRBJ1-3; D remains unclear. V lost 0 bases and J lost 4, with 8 bases in between. This CDR3 region has 14 residues. Germline V CDR1 and CDR2: SGHDT, YYEEEE. The CDR3 loop reads CASSLAGRGNTIYF. The DNA of the CDR3 is TGTGCCAGCAGCTTGGCTGGGAGAGGAAACACCATATATTTT. The whole variable domain, filled in from reference TRBV5-6 and TRBJ1-3, reads DAGVTQSPTHLIKTRGQQVTLRCSPKSGHDTVSWYQQALGQGPQFIFQYYEEEERQRGNFPDRFSGHQFPNYSSELNVNALLLGDSALYLCASSLAGRGNTIYFGEGSWLTVV.

The V and J genes are TRBV7-2 and TRBJ1-4; 11 positions match TRBD1. The trim removed 4 bases at V and 8 bases at J, leaving 9 bases unmatched. The CDR3 is made up of 16 amino acids. CDR1 is SGHTA and CDR2 is FQGNSA in the germline V gene. The CDR3 bases are TGTGCCAGCAGCTCAGGGACAGGGGGATTATTCGAAAAACTGTTTTTT. The encoded protein is CASSSGTGGLFEKLFF.

The V gene is TRBV7-9, the J gene TRBJ2-5; 7 bases map to TRBD1. V dropped 7 bases and J dropped 5; count of bases not matched to a gene: 13. The CDR3 has 15 amino acids. CDR1 is SEHNR and CDR2 is FQNEAQ in the germline V gene (reference sequence). The CDR3 is CASTLRQGLGETQYF. CDR3 coding DNA: TGTGCCAGCACCCTAAGACAGGGATTGGGGGAGACCCAGTACTTC. Looking up the rest from reference TRBV7-9 and TRBJ2-5 gives the full variable domain: DTGVSQNPRHKITKRGQNVTFRCDPISEHNRLYWYRQTLGQGPEFLTYFQNEAQLEKSRLLSDRFSAERPKGSFSTLEIQRTEQGDSAMYLCASTLRQGLGETQYFGPGTRLLVL.

This sequence joins TRBV10-3 and TRBJ2-3; D unclear. Trimming removed 11 bases from V and 2 bases from J, with 14 bases in between. CDR3 length equals 13 residues. Germline lookup yields CDR1 ENHRY and CDR2 SYGVKD. CDR3 protein: CASRPPITDTQYF. The CDR3 DNA reads TGTGCCTCCCGCCCTCCTATCACAGATACGCAGTATTTT.

This clone was seen just once. This chain uses TRBV1 with TRBJ2-4. TRBV1 is deemed a pseudogene. The CDR3 runs to 14 residues. CDR3 loop: CVIGPVLAKNIQYF. CDR3 nucleotide sequence: TGCGTCATCGGACCTGTCTTAGCCAAAAACATTCAGTACTTC.

The chain combines TRBV19 with TRBJ2-7, with D maybe TRBD2 (5 bases). Trimming removed 4 bases from V and 7 bases from J, with 14 bases in between. Germline V gene sequence: CDR1 LNHDA, CDR2 SQIVND (reference sequence). The CDR3 totals 13 residues. The CDR3 DNA follows: TGTGCCAGTAGTACCCCGACGGGAATGGAGCAGTACTTC. Its translation: CASSTPTGMEQYF. The full variable domain, its missing parts supplied by reference TRBV19 and TRBJ2-7, is DGGITQSPKYLFRKEGQNVTLSCEQNLNHDAMYWYRQDPGQGLRLIYYSQIVNDFQKGDIAEGYSVSREKKESFPLTVTSAQKNPTAFYLCASSTPTGMEQYFGPGTRLTVT.

This chain connects TRBV11-2 to TRBJ1-5, with D unresolved. Germline CDR1 reads SGHAT; CDR2 reads FQNNGV. The CDR3 has 15 amino acids. V was shortened by 1 base and J by 4 bases, with 11 bases between the two germline ends. CDR3 in amino acids: CASSLVSGTNQPQHF. The CDR3 DNA follows: TGTGCCAGCAGCTTAGTTTCAGGAACTAATCAGCCCCAGCATTTT.

The DNA for the CDR3 is TGTGCCTGGAGTGTACCTAGGGTCAGCGGCAATCAGCCCCAGCATTTT. Translation gives CAWSVPRVSGNQPQHF. The V call is TRBV30, the J call TRBJ1-5; D uncertain. CDR1 GTSNPN and CDR2 SVGIG come from the germline V gene (reference sequence). The CDR3 sequence is 16 residues long. V was pared by 0 bases and J by 2 bases, with 14 bases between.

This chain joins TRBV9 and TRBJ2-3, with 9 nucleotides matching TRBD2. This CDR3 is built from 13 residues. Germline V CDR1 and CDR2: SGDLS, YYNGEE. J was trimmed by 4 bases and V by 7 bases; bases with no gene match: 4. The chain's CDR3 is CASRGGASDTQYF. The CDR3 bases are TGTGCCAGCCGCGGGGGGGCCTCAGATACGCAGTATTTT.

The chain links TRBV6-2 or TRBV6-3 to TRBJ1-1; unclear D gene. The V end lost 2 bases, the J end lost 4 bases, and 14 bases lay between the germline ends. The CDR3 length is 15 residues. Germline loops: CDR1 MNHEY, CDR2 SVGEGT. CDR3 residues: CASSYEAIRGTEAFF. In DNA, the CDR3 is TGTGCCAGCAGTTACGAAGCCATTCGGGGCACTGAAGCTTTCTTT.